The clone carrying this T cell receptor (beta chain) was detected ten times or more. PCR was performed a second time for about 7 to 12 cycles using a sample-barcoded 5' primer and a J-beta primer mix. TCRdb used MiXCR to reprocess the 5' RACE reads, holding one entry per CDR3 protein. The table records hundreds of thousands of distinct CDR3 sequences, 29% of them present only once. This CDR3 spans 13 amino acids. Germline V gives CDR1 MNHEY, CDR2 SVGEGT. V was pared by 8 bases and J by 3 bases, with 4 bases of the junction left unmatched. These data belong to a study of blood T cells in healthy people across ages.

This TCR was sampled from an elderly woman in good health. The V gene is TRBV6-2 or TRBV6-3, the J gene TRBJ2-5; 9 bases map to TRBD1. The sample comprised blood. CDR3 nucleotide sequence: TGTGCCAGCTCGGACAGGGGCGAAGAGACCCAGTACTTC. It specifies CASSDRGEETQYF.